Shown below are 15 T cell receptor beta chains from a single sample sequenced in a study of shared clonotypes between healthy human individuals. Terminally differentiated effector memory CD45RA+ cells were excluded by CCR7 positive selection of CD45RO-negative cells. Assay: immunoSEQ multiplex PCR; the TCRdb copy retains only in-frame clones and omits some. Of over 800,000 clones in the sample, almost 95% are singletons; the top ten hold less than 25%. Sequencing input: naive CD8+ T cells sorted from blood. The receptors were gathered from a man aged 25 to 45 in good health.

V gene TRBV29-1 combines with J gene TRBJ1-1, with 10 bases matching TRBD1. V shed 3 bases and J 6 bases; nucleotides not matched to a gene: 7. This CDR3 has 14 residues. The germline gives CDR1 SQVTM, CDR2 ANQGSEA. CDR3 coding DNA: TGCAGCGTTGACCGACAGGGGGCGTTCGCTGAAGCTTTCTTT. Protein product: CSVDRQGAFAEAFF.

This clone appeared a single time. This chain connects TRBV27 to TRBJ2-7; no reliable D call. The CDR3 has 13 amino acids. V was trimmed by 4 bases and J by 1 base, leaving 8 bases between them. Germline CDR1 and CDR2: MNHEY and SMNVEV (reference sequence). The CDR3 sequence is CASSSLNSYEQYF. In nucleotides, the CDR3 is TGTGCCAGCAGTTCACTTAATTCCTACGAGCAGTACTTC.

The rearrangement joins TRBV7-9 to TRBJ2-2; a possible D gene is TRBD2 (5 bases). The CDR3 is made up of 15 amino acids. Germline loops: CDR1 SEHNR, CDR2 FQNEAQ (reference sequence). Trimming took off 3 bases at V and 1 base at J, with 9 bases between the two ends. CDR3 DNA: TGTGCCAGCAGCTTCCTTAGCGAGAACACCGGGGAGCTGTTTTTT. Translated: CASSFLSENTGELFF.

The chain carries TRBV4-3 and TRBJ2-7, with 11 positions matching TRBD2. The CDR3 loop spans 20 amino acids. Germline CDR1 reads LGHNA; CDR2 reads YSLEER. J lost 4 bases, V lost 1 base, and 18 bases had no gene match. CDR3 coding DNA: TGCGCCAGCAGCCAAGCTCGGGTAGCGGGAGGGAACCCTTTCGGGTACGAGCAGTACTTC. Translated: CASSQARVAGGNPFGYEQYF.

To note about this clone: This specimen includes other DNA sequences encoding the same CDR3. The CDR3 loop reads CASSYGGGEQYF. CDR3 DNA sequence: TGTGCCAGCAGTTATGGGGGTGGCGAGCAGTACTTC. The chain recombines TRBV6-5 with TRBJ2-7; D could derive from TRBD1 or TRBD2 (5 bases each). With 3 bases removed from V and 6 bases from J, the gap between germline ends came to 9 bases. The CDR3 spans 12 residues. Germline loops: CDR1 MNHEY, CDR2 SVGAGI.

This chain uses TRBV6-5 with TRBJ2-6; 9 bases fit TRBD1. This CDR3 spans 15 amino acids. Trimming took 10 bases from V and 0 from J; bases not matched to a gene: 4. Looked up from germline, CDR1 is MNHEY and CDR2 is SVGAGI. This CDR3 is CATGQGDSGANVLTF. The DNA of the CDR3 is TGTGCCACGGGACAGGGAGACTCTGGGGCCAACGTCCTGACTTTC.

This clone was observed at least ten times. Distinct nucleotide sequences in the sample also encode this CDR3. The DNA of the CDR3 is TGTGCCAGCAGCGGGTCGGGAGGTTACAATGAGCAGTTCTTC. It codes for CASSGSGGYNEQFF. The J gene is TRBJ2-1, the V gene TRBV9; 7 bases are a match to TRBD2. Germline CDR1 is SGDLS and CDR2 is YYNGEE. There are 14 residues in the CDR3. J lost 4 bases, V lost 3 bases, and 4 bases had no gene match.

The V gene is TRBV10-1, the J gene TRBJ2-1; 7 bases fit TRBD2. This CDR3 has 15 residues. V was pared by 3 bases and J by 0 bases, with 2 bases of the junction left unmatched. Germline-derived CDR1 and CDR2 are WNHNN and SYGVQD (reference sequence). The CDR3 nucleotides are TGCGCCAGCAGTGAAGGCGGGAGCTCCTACAATGAGCAGTTCTTC. Protein: CASSEGGSSYNEQFF.

This clone was counted ten times or more. The chain combines TRBV7-2 with TRBJ2-3; D is unclear. The CDR3 has 17 amino acids. V gave up 0 bases and J gave up 6 bases, with 19 bases separating them. CDR1 is SGHTA, CDR2 FQGNSA, per germline. In DNA, the CDR3 is TGTGCCAGCAGCTTAGCAACCCCTCTCCTCCCTCCGGATACGCAGTATTTT. It yields the protein CASSLATPLLPPDTQYF.

The CDR3 nucleotides are TGTGCCAGCAGCGTTGAAGGGGACAGCGAAGACTACGAGCAGTACTTC. Its protein is CASSVEGDSEDYEQYF. This chain uses TRBV9 with TRBJ2-7; TRBD1 aligns across 7 bases. CDR3 length equals 16 residues. With 2 bases clipped from V and 3 bases from J, the junction kept 11 bases outside the gene matches. CDR1 is SGDLS, CDR2 YYNGEE, per germline.

Points on this clone: Other DNA sequences in the same sample also yield this CDR3. V and J are TRBV29-1 and TRBJ2-7, with TRBD2 matching over 12 bases. V shed 6 bases and J 1 base; nucleotides not matched to a gene: 1. Germline V lookup: CDR1 SQVTM, CDR2 ANQGSEA. This CDR3 region has 13 residues. The CDR3 loop reads CSVGLAGSYEQYF. DNA of the CDR3: TGCAGCGTCGGACTAGCGGGGTCCTACGAGCAGTACTTC.

The chain couples TRBV9 to TRBJ2-5; tentatively, D is TRBD1 (5 bases). Trimming stripped 3 bases from V and 4 bases from J, with 25 bases between. Germline CDR1 SGDLS, CDR2 YYNGEE. This CDR3 is 18 amino acids long. CDR3 amino acids: CASSGSRPVQGLGETQYF. DNA for the CDR3: TGTGCCAGCAGCGGTAGCCGCCCCGTTCAGGGCTTGGGAGAGACCCAGTACTTC.

This chain joins TRBV6-6 and TRBJ1-4; D is unclear. This CDR3 region has 14 residues. CDR1 and CDR2 from the germline V gene are MNHNY and SVGAGI (reference sequence). The V end lost 2 bases, the J end lost 0 bases, and 4 bases lay between the germline ends. Written as DNA, the CDR3 is TGTGCCAGCAGTTACAGTGCAACTAATGAAAAACTGTTTTTT. Amino acid sequence: CASSYSATNEKLFF.

This clone was seen just once. The V call is TRBV11-3, the J call TRBJ2-1; TRBD2 matches at 13 bases. Unmatched junction bases numbered 5, after V lost 5 bases and J lost 4 bases. CDR3 length equals 16 residues. Germline CDR1 SGHNT, CDR2 YENEEA. The CDR3 DNA sequence: TGTGCCAGCAGCAGCCTGGGACTAGCGGGGTACAATGAGCAGTTCTTC. Its protein is CASSSLGLAGYNEQFF.

J is TRBJ2-6 and V is TRBV28; TRBD1 matches at 7 bases. This CDR3 comprises 17 residues. Germline CDR1 and CDR2: MDHEN and SYDVKM. J was trimmed by 7 bases and V by 4 bases; bases with no gene match: 13. The CDR3 protein is CASSSHRRQGVANVLTF. The CDR3 DNA follows: TGTGCCAGCAGTTCCCACCGGCGACAGGGAGTAGCCAACGTCCTGACTTTC. Full variable domain (missing parts from reference TRBV28 and TRBJ2-6): DVKVTQSSRYLVKRTGEKVFLECVQDMDHENMFWYRQDPGLGLRLIYFSYDVKMKEKGDIPEGYSVSREKKERFSLILESASTNQTSMYLCASSSHRRQGVANVLTFGAGSRLTVL.